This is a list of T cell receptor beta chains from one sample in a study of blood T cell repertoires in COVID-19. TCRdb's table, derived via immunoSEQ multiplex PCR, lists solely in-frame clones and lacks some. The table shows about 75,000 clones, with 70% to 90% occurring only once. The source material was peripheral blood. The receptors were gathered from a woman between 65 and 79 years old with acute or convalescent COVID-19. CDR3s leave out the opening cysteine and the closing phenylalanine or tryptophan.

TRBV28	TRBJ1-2	ASSAPGVPIYGYT
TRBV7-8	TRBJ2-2	ASSNRDRGSGGELF
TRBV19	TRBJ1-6	AVRDSTTTNSPLH
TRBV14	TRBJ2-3	ASSQGSTGTDTQY
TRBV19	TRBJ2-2	ASRDRVNTGELF
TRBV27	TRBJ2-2	ASSSIPFRGRAGELF
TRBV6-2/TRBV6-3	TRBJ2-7	ASSSFYEQY
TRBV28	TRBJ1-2	ASSYTDNYGYT
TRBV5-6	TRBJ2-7	ASSLPSGSRSYEQY
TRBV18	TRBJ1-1	ASSQTSTEAF
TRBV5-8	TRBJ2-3	ASSLATSGSTDTQY
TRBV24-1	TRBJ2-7	ATSARASYEQY
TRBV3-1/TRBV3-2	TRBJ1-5	ASSHSGDSRPQH
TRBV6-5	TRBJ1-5	AAWTRYSNQPQH
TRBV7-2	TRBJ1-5	ASSLDTGGVSNQPQH
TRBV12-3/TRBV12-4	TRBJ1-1	ASSFGHNEAF
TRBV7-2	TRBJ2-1	ASSLVGTSRPYNEQF
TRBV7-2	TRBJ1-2	ASSPRQIYGYT
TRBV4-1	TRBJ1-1	ASSHPQGLNTEAF
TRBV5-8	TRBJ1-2	ASRSQDYGGYT
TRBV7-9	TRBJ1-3	ASTYQSQARNTIY
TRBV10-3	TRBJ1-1	AISEESGRNTEAF
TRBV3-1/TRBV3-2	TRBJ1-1	ASSQKGQGNTEAF
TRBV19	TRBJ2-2	ASSGTLRTGELF
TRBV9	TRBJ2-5	ASSVGTSGGALETQY
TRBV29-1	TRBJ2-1	SVVWDRGGNEQF
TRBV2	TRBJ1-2	ASTPTPGTGYGYT
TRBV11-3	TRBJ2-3	ASSLDSGRSTDTQY
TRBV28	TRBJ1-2	ASSKEANYGYT
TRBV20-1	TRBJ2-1	SASRGSLSSYNEQF
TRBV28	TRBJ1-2	ASSFTGTPSYGYT
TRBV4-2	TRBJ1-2	ASSQGQGLGNYGYT
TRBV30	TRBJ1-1	AWSVGGPGTEAF
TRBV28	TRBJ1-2	AVGGTLLTYGYT
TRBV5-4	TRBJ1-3	ASSSGQRGNTIY
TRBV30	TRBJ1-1	AWTQGNTEAF
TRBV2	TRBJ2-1	ASSLAGAYNEQF
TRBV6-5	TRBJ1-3	ASSPLQGRGNTIY
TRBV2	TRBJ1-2	ASNFNYGYT
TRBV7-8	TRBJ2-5	ASSLAGSEETQY
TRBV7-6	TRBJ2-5	ASSLRLAGDQETQY
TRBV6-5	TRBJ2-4	ASSQEADGIQY